The 21 T cell receptor beta chains presented below share a single source sample, sequenced in a study of blood T cell repertoires in COVID-19. Profiled with immunoSEQ multiplex PCR; TCRdb holds only in-frame clones, not every one. The sample has more than 300,000 clones; over 75% are singletons. The sample was PBMCs or T cells enriched from blood (not recorded which). These receptors originate from a man aged 25-40 years who had recovered from COVID-19.

The rearrangement uses TRBV5-6 and TRBJ2-7; tentative D call: TRBD2 (6 bases). Germline CDR1 is SGHDT and CDR2 is YYEEEE. With 0 bases removed from V and 2 bases from J, the gap between germline ends came to 12 bases. CDR3 length: 15 residues. The CDR3 is CASSLGLGGAYEQYF. In DNA, the CDR3 is TGTGCCAGCAGCTTGGGGCTCGGGGGAGCCTACGAGCAGTACTTC. Complete variable domain (other parts from reference TRBV5-6 and TRBJ2-7): DAGVTQSPTHLIKTRGQQVTLRCSPKSGHDTVSWYQQALGQGPQFIFQYYEEEERQRGNFPDRFSGHQFPNYSSELNVNALLLGDSALYLCASSLGLGGAYEQYFGPGTRLTVT.

The DNA for the CDR3 is TGTGCCATCAGTGGGAACACAGGGCGCTCCTACGAGCAGTACTTC. This gives the protein CAISGNTGRSYEQYF. The rearrangement joins TRBV10-3 to TRBJ2-7; D is perhaps TRBD1 (6 bases). This CDR3 region has 15 residues. From germline, CDR1 is ENHRY and CDR2 SYGVKD. V was clipped by 4 bases and J by 0 bases, with 13 bases between them.

The chain links TRBV5-4 to TRBJ2-3, with D perhaps TRBD2 (6 bases). Germline CDR1 and CDR2: SGHNT and YYREEE (reference sequence). This CDR3 contains 14 residues. The germline V and J ends were trimmed by 4 bases and 6 bases, with 15 bases remaining between them. The CDR3: CASSRAGSVDTQYF. The CDR3 DNA reads as TGTGCCAGCAGCAGAGCCGGGAGTGTGGATACGCAGTATTTT.

The chain employs TRBV7-2 and TRBJ1-2, with TRBD1 identical over 8 bases. The germline V gene encodes CDR1 SGHTA and CDR2 FQGNSA. V dropped 5 bases and J dropped 1; count of bases not matched to a gene: 6. The CDR3 is made up of 15 amino acids. The CDR3 here is CASSPGTGLNYGYTF. CDR3 bases: TGTGCCAGCAGCCCTGGGACAGGTCTTAACTATGGCTACACCTTC.

The J gene is TRBJ2-1, the V gene TRBV5-4; D may be TRBD2 (5 bases). This CDR3 comprises 14 residues. The germline V and J ends were trimmed by 0 bases and 7 bases, with 11 bases remaining between them. Germline V gene lookup returns CDR1 SGHNT and CDR2 YYREEE (reference sequence). The CDR3 DNA reads as TGTGCCAGCAGCTTGGGTCCAGCGGAGAATGAGCAGTTCTTC. Translated, it gives CASSLGPAENEQFF.

The CDR3 loop is CASSSREGTGELFF. The CDR3 region has the DNA TGTGCCAGCAGCTCCCGGGAGGGCACCGGGGAGCTGTTTTTT. The chain employs TRBV11-3 and TRBJ2-2; TRBD2 matches 8 bases. The V gene's germline CDR1 is SGHNT and CDR2 YENEEA. With 4 bases clipped from V and 4 bases from J, the junction kept 2 bases outside the gene matches. The CDR3 spans 14 residues. Drawing the rest from reference TRBV11-3 and TRBJ2-2, the complete variable domain is EAGVVQSPRYKIIEKKQPVAFWCNPISGHNTLYWYLQNLGQGPELLIRYENEEAVDDSQLPKDRFSAERLKGVDSTLKIQPAELGDSAVYLCASSSREGTGELFFGEGSRLTVL.

This chain uses TRBV4-1 with TRBJ1-2; weak D call: TRBD1 (5 bases). The CDR3 covers 15 residues. The germline V gene encodes CDR1 MGHRA and CDR2 YSYEKL. V lost 1 base to trimming and J lost 2 bases, with 11 bases between them. The CDR3 loop is CASSQGWGGNYGYTF. CDR3 DNA: TGCGCCAGCAGCCAAGGATGGGGGGGGAACTATGGCTACACCTTC.

The rearrangement joins TRBV29-1 to TRBJ1-1; TRBD1 matches 12 bases. Germline V CDR1 and CDR2: SQVTM, ANQGSEA. V gave up 4 bases and J gave up 3 bases; unmatched junction bases: 3. The CDR3 has 14 amino acids. The CDR3 DNA reads as TGCAGCGTTGGGGACAGGGGGCAGGACACTGAAGCTTTCTTT. Translation: CSVGDRGQDTEAFF.

In the case of this clone: The junction does not match germline at one end; this may be a read error. The chain is built from TRBV27 and TRBJ2-3, with D possibly matching TRBD2 (5 bases). CDR1 is MNHEY, CDR2 SMNVEV, per germline (reference sequence). The CDR3 has 15 residues. The CDR3 DNA reads TGTGCCAGCAGTTCAAACCCCGCAGGACTGCGAACATTGGATTTT. Translating gives CASSSNPAGLRTLDF.

The chain combines TRBV4-1 with TRBJ1-2; D gene ambiguous. There are 15 residues in the CDR3. Trimming stripped 0 bases from V and 7 bases from J, with 15 bases between. Germline CDR1 is MGHRA and CDR2 is YSYEKL. DNA for the CDR3: TGCGCCAGCAGCCAAGATGGTCCGGGAGATGGTGGCTACACCTTC. Its translation: CASSQDGPGDGGYTF.

This clone showed up just a few times. V usage is TRBV6-6 and J usage is TRBJ1-4; D gene uncertain. The CDR3 loop spans 13 amino acids. The germline V and J ends were trimmed by 2 bases and 4 bases, with 5 bases remaining between them. Germline V lookup: CDR1 MNHNY, CDR2 SVGAGI (reference sequence). The CDR3 loop is CASSYQDNEKLFF. Here the CDR3 DNA reads TGTGCCAGCAGTTACCAGGATAATGAAAAACTGTTTTTT.

In its sample, this clone was seen a few times. This same CDR3 is encoded by further DNA sequences in the sample. The chain employs TRBV27 and TRBJ2-1, with a tentative D call TRBD2 (6 bases). The germline V and J ends were trimmed by 3 bases and 0 bases, with 6 bases remaining between them. The CDR3 is made up of 14 amino acids. In germline, CDR1 is MNHEY, CDR2 SMNVEV (reference sequence). The CDR3, as DNA: TGTGCCAGCAGTTTGGGGGGCTCCTACAATGAGCAGTTCTTC. Its translation: CASSLGGSYNEQFF.

This clone came up once. The rearrangement joins TRBV5-4 to TRBJ2-7, with unresolved D. Trimming stripped 1 base from V and 1 base from J, with 12 bases between. Germline CDR1 SGHNT, CDR2 YYREEE (reference sequence). The CDR3 has 15 residues. The DNA of the CDR3 is TGTGCCAGCAGCTTGAATGCACACAGTTCCTACGAGCAGTACTTC. It specifies CASSLNAHSSYEQYF.

V usage is TRBV5-1 and J usage is TRBJ1-1, with D possibly being TRBD1 (5 bases). Germline loops: CDR1 SGHRS, CDR2 YFSETQ. This CDR3 has 13 residues. The germline V and J ends were trimmed by 6 bases and 4 bases, with 13 bases remaining between them. The CDR3 loop is CASTQGFGTEAFF. Written as DNA, the CDR3 is TGCGCCAGCACCCAGGGTTTCGGCACTGAAGCTTTCTTT.

V usage is TRBV28 and J usage is TRBJ1-1; no reliable D call. CDR1 is MDHEN, CDR2 SYDVKM, per germline. V gave up 6 bases and J gave up 1 base, with 12 bases separating them. CDR3 length: 14 residues. The CDR3 loop reads CASSQNTGNTEAFF. Here the CDR3 DNA reads TGTGCCAGCAGCCAAAACACGGGGAACACTGAAGCTTTCTTT.

The chain carries TRBV5-1 and TRBJ2-1; 10 bases fit TRBD2. This CDR3 has 14 amino acids. Germline CDR1 and CDR2: SGHRS and YFSETQ. J was trimmed by 9 bases and V by 3 bases; bases with no gene match: 6. This CDR3 reads CASSSTSGTGEQFF. The CDR3 coding sequence is TGCGCCAGCAGCTCAACTAGCGGGACAGGTGAGCAGTTCTTC.

The chain joins TRBV28 to TRBJ1-2; maybe TRBD1 (5 bases). Germline V gene sequence: CDR1 MDHEN, CDR2 SYDVKM. The V end was cut by 6 bases, the J end by 3 bases, with 17 bases between. The CDR3 length is 15 residues. CDR3 in DNA: TGTGCCAGCAGGACTCTATGGGGGGGGGACTATGGCTACACCTTC. Protein product: CASRTLWGGDYGYTF.

The chain employs TRBV24-1 and TRBJ2-2; D perhaps matches TRBD2 (6 bases). Trimming took 4 bases from V and 10 from J, leaving 9 bases between them. The germline CDR1 and CDR2 sequences are KGHDR and SFDVKD. The CDR3 extends over 12 amino acids. CDR3 DNA sequence: TGTGCCACCAGTGACCGGGACTTGGAGCTGTTTTTT. It translates to CATSDRDLELFF.

V and J are TRBV4-2 and TRBJ2-7; D ambiguous. The length of the CDR3 is 15 residues. Germline values: CDR1 LGHNA, CDR2 YNFKEQ. The germline V and J ends were trimmed by 1 base and 4 bases, with 14 bases remaining between them. CDR3 loop: CASSQANLQNYEQYF. For the CDR3, the DNA is TGTGCCAGCAGCCAAGCTAACTTACAGAATTACGAGCAGTACTTC.

The chain is built from TRBV5-1 and TRBJ1-6; D may be TRBD1 (5 bases). Trimming shortened V by 4 bases and J by 7 bases, and 9 bases separated the two germline ends. The CDR3 runs to 13 residues. Germline V lookup: CDR1 SGHRS, CDR2 YFSETQ. The CDR3 loop is CASSLGANSPLHF. In DNA form, the CDR3 reads TGCGCCAGCAGCCTAGGGGCCAATTCACCCCTCCACTTT.

J is TRBJ2-3 and V is TRBV11-2; TRBD2 matches at 12 bases. With V trimmed by 2 bases and J by 6 bases, 15 bases remained unmatched. The CDR3 is 19 amino acids. Germline CDR1 and CDR2: SGHAT and FQNNGV. The CDR3 DNA reads TGTGCCAGCAGCTTAAATGAGCGGATATTGCTAGCGGGGGGGGATACGCAGTATTTT. Its translation: CASSLNERILLAGGDTQYF.